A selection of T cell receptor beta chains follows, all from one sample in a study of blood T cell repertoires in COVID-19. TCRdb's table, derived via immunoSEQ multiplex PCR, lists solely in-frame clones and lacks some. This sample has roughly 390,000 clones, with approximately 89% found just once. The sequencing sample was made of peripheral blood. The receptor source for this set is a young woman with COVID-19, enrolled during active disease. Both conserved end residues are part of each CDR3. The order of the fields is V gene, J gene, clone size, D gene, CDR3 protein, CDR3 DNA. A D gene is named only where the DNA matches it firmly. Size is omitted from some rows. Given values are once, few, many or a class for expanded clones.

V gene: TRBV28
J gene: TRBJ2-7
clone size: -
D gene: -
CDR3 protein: CASSFAFKLPSSYEQYF
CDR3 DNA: TGTGCCAGCAGTTTCGCCTTTAAGCTACCGAGCTCCTACGAGCAGTACTTC

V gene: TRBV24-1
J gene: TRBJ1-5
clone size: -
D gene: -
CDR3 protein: CATSDLHAGQPQHF
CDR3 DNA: TGTGCCACCAGTGATTTGCATGCGGGCCAGCCCCAGCATTTT

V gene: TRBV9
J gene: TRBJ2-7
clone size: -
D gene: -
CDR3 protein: CASSAWGEASYEQYF
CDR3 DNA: TGTGCCAGCAGCGCTTGGGGGGAGGCCTCCTACGAGCAGTACTTC

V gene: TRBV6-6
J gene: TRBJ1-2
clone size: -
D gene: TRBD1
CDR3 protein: CASSPEGAGDYTF
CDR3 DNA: TGTGCCAGCAGTCCCGAGGGGGCAGGAGACTACACCTTC

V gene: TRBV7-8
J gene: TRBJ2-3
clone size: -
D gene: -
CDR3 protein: CASSFDRIDTQYF
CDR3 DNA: TGTGCCAGCAGCTTCGACAGGATTGATACGCAGTATTTT

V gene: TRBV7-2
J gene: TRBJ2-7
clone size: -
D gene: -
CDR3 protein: CASSLELSYEQYF
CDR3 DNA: TGTGCCAGCAGCTTAGAACTCTCCTACGAGCAGTACTTC

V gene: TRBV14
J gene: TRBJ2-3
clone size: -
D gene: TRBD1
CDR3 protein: CASSHDGRRGGSDTQYF
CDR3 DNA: TGTGCCAGCAGCCACGACGGGCGCCGAGGGGGCTCCGATACGCAGTATTTT

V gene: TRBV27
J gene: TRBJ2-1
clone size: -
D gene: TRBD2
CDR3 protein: CASSPLADSYNEQFF
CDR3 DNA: TGTGCCAGCAGTCCACTAGCGGACTCCTACAATGAGCAGTTCTTC

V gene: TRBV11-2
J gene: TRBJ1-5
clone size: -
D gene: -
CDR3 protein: CASSLDSAFNQPQHF
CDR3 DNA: TGTGCCAGCAGCTTAGATTCCGCGTTCAATCAGCCCCAGCATTTT

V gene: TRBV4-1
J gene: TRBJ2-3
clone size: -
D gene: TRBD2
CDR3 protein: CASSQASSGSTDTQYF
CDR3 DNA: TGCGCCAGCAGCCAAGCGTCTAGCGGAAGCACAGATACGCAGTATTTT

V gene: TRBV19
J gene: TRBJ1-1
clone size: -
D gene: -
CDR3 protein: CASSIGAEFGKAFF
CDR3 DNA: TGTGCCAGTAGTATAGGAGCGGAGTTTGGAAAAGCTTTCTTT

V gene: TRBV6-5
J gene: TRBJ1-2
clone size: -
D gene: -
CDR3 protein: CASSYGGGNYGYTF
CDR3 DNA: TGTGCCAGCAGTTACGGGGGGGGGAATTATGGCTACACCTTC

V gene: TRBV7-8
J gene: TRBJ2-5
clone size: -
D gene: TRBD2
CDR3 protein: CASSLRPSGGFQETQYF
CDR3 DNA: TGTGCCAGCAGCCTGAGGCCTAGCGGGGGTTTTCAAGAGACCCAGTACTTC

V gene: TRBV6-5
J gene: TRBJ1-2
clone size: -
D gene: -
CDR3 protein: CASSYADNRNYGYTF
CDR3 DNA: TGTGCCAGCAGTTACGCCGACAACCGTAACTATGGCTACACCTTC

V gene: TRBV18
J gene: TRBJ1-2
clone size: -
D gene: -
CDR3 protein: CASSLDSLGYTF
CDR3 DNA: TGTGCCAGCTCACTGGACAGTCTAGGCTACACCTTC

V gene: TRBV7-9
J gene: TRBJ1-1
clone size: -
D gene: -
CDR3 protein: CASSATRTGGGTEAFF
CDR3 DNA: TGTGCCAGCAGCGCTACTCGTACGGGGGGCGGCACTGAAGCTTTCTTT

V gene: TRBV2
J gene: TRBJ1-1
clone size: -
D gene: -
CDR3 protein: CASSEDRGGRAFF
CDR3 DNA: TGTGCCAGCAGCGAGGACAGAGGAGGTCGGGCTTTCTTT

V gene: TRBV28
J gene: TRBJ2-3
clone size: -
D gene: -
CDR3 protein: CASRPVLSRSTDTQYF
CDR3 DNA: TGTGCCAGCAGGCCGGTCCTTAGCAGAAGCACAGATACGCAGTATTTT

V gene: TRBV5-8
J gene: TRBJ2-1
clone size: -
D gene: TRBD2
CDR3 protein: CASSLTLASGTYNEQFF
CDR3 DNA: TGTGCCAGCAGCTTAACCCTTGCTAGCGGGACTTACAATGAGCAGTTCTTC

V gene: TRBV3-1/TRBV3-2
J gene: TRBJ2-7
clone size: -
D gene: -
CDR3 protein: CASSQNRLGYEQYF
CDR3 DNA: TGTGCCAGCAGCCAAAACAGGTTAGGTTACGAGCAGTACTTC

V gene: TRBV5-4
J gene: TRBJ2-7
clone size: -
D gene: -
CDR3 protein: CASSLGGVSYEQYF
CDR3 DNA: TGTGCCAGCAGCTTGGGGGGAGTCTCCTACGAGCAGTACTTC

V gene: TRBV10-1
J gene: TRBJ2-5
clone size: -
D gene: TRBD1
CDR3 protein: CASMRDRGQETQYF
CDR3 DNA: TGCGCCAGCATGCGGGACAGGGGGCAAGAGACCCAGTACTTC

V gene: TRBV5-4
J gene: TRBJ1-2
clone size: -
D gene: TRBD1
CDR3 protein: CASSLDRGTANYGYTF
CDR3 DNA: TGTGCCAGCAGCTTGGACCGGGGGACAGCTAACTATGGCTACACCTTC

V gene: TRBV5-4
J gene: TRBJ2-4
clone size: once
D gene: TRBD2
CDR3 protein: CASSVSGSPLAKNIQYF
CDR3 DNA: TGTGCCAGCAGCGTAAGCGGGAGCCCACTAGCCAAAAACATTCAGTACTTC

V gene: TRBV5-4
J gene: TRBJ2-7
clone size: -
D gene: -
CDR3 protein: CASSAATAGGYEQYF
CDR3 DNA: TGTGCCAGCAGTGCCGCAACAGCCGGGGGCTACGAGCAGTACTTC

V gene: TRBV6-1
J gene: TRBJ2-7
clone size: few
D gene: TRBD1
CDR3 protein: CASSEGRGTGGGYEQYF
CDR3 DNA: TGTGCCAGCAGTGAAGGAAGGGGGACAGGGGGCGGCTACGAGCAGTACTTC

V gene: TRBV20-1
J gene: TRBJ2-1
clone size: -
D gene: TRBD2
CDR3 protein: CSASVPSGAGEQFF
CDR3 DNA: TGCAGTGCTAGTGTCCCCAGCGGGGCGGGTGAGCAGTTCTTC

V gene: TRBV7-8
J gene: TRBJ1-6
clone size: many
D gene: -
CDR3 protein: CASSLMTGFSNSPLHF
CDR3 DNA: TGTGCCAGCAGCTTGATGACAGGTTTCTCAAATTCACCCCTCCACTTT

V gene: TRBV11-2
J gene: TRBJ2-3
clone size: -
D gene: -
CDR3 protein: CASSLVFRTGGATDTQYF
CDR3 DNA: TGTGCCAGCAGCTTAGTCTTTAGGACAGGCGGGGCGACAGATACGCAGTATTTT

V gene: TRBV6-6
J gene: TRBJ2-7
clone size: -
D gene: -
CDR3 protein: CASSYPTTDTYEQYF
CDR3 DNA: TGTGCCAGCAGTTACCCCACGACAGATACCTACGAGCAGTACTTC

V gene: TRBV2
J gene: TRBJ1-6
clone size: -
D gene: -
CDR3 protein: CASTFAYNSPLHF
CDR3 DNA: TGTGCCAGTACTTTTGCCTATAATTCACCCCTCCACTTT

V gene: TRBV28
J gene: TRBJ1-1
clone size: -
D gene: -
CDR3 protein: CASSLAAVNTEAFF
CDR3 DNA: TGTGCCAGCAGTTTGGCTGCGGTGAACACTGAAGCTTTCTTT

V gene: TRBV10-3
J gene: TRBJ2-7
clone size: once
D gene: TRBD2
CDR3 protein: CAISDEGGRSYEQYF
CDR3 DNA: TGTGCCATCAGTGATGAGGGCGGGAGGAGTTACGAGCAGTACTTC

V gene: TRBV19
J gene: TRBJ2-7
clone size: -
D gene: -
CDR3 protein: CASSIDDSGRSYEQYF
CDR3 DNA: TGTGCCAGTAGTATTGACGACAGCGGGCGATCCTACGAGCAGTACTTC

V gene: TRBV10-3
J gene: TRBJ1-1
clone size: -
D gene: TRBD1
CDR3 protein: CAISETPDRANTEAFF
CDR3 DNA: TGTGCCATCAGTGAGACGCCGGACAGGGCGAACACTGAAGCTTTCTTT

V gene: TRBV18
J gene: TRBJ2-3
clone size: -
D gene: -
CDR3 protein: CASSPSGTDTQYF
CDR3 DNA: TGTGCCAGCTCACCTTCGGGCACAGATACGCAGTATTTT

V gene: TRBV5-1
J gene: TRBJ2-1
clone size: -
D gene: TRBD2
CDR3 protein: CASSPTLAAASSGQFF
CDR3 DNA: TGCGCCAGCAGCCCGACACTAGCGGCTGCTTCGTCCGGGCAGTTCTTC

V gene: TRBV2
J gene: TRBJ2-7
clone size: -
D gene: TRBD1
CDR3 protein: CASTDRAYEQYF
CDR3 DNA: TGTGCCAGCACCGACAGGGCGTACGAGCAGTACTTC

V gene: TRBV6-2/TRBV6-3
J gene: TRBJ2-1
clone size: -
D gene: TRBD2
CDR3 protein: CASSIRERDHEQFF
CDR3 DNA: TGTGCCAGCAGTATCCGGGAGCGGGATCATGAGCAGTTCTTC

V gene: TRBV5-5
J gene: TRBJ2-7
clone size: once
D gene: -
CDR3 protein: CASSPPQQYEQYF
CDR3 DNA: TGTGCCAGCAGCCCACCACAGCAATACGAGCAGTACTTC

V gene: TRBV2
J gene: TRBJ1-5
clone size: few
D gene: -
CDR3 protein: CASSGTNSNQPQHF
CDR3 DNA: TGTGCCAGCAGTGGGACAAATAGCAATCAGCCCCAGCATTTT

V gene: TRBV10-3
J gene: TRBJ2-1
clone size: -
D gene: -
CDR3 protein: CAISKDSDNEQFF
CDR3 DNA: TGTGCCATCAGTAAGGACAGTGACAATGAGCAGTTCTTC

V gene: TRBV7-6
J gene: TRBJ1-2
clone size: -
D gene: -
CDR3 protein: CASSSGDGPNYGYTF
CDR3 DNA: TGTGCCAGCAGCTCCGGGGATGGACCTAACTATGGCTACACCTTC

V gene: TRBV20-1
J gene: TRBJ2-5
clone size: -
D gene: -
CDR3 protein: CSAGLQETQYF
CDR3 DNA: TGCAGTGCTGGACTGCAAGAGACCCAGTACTTC

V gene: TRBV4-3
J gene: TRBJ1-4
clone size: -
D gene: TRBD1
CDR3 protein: CASSRSSGTGNEKLFF
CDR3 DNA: TGCGCCAGCAGCCGCTCGTCCGGGACAGGGAATGAAAAACTGTTTTTT

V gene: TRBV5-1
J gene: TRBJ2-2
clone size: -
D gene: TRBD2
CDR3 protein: CASSLAVPGLAGGRNTGELFF
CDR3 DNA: TGCGCCAGCAGCTTGGCCGTACCGGGACTAGCGGGAGGGAGGAACACCGGGGAGCTGTTTTTT

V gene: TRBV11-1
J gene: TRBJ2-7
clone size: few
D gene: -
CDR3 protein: CASSLPGQVREQYF
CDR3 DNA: TGTGCCAGCAGCTTACCCGGACAAGTGAGGGAGCAGTACTTC

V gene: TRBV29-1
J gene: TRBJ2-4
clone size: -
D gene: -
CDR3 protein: CSVEGRGNIQYF
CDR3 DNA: TGCAGCGTTGAAGGGAGGGGAAACATTCAGTACTTC

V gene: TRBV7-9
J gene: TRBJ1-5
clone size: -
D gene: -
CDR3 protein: CASSLGDIDSNQPQHF
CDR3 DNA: TGTGCCAGCAGCTTAGGGGACATTGATAGCAATCAGCCCCAGCATTTT

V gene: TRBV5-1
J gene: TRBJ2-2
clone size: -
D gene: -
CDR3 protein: CASFVTGSGELFF
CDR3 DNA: TGCGCCAGCTTCGTTACAGGGTCCGGGGAGCTGTTTTTT